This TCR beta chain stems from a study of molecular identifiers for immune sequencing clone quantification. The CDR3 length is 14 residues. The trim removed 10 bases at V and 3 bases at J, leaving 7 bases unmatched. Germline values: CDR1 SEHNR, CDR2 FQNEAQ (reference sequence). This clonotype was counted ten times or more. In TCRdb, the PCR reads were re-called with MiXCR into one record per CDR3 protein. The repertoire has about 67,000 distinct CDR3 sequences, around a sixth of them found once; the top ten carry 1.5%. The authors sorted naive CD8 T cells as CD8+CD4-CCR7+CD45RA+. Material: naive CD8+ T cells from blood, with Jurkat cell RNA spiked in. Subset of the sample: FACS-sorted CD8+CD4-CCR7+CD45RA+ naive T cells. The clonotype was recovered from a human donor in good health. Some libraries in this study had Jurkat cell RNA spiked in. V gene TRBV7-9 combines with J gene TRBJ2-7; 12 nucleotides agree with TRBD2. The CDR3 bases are TGTGCCAACAACCCACTAGCGGGAGGCTACGAGCAGTACTTC. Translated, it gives CANNPLAGGYEQYF.